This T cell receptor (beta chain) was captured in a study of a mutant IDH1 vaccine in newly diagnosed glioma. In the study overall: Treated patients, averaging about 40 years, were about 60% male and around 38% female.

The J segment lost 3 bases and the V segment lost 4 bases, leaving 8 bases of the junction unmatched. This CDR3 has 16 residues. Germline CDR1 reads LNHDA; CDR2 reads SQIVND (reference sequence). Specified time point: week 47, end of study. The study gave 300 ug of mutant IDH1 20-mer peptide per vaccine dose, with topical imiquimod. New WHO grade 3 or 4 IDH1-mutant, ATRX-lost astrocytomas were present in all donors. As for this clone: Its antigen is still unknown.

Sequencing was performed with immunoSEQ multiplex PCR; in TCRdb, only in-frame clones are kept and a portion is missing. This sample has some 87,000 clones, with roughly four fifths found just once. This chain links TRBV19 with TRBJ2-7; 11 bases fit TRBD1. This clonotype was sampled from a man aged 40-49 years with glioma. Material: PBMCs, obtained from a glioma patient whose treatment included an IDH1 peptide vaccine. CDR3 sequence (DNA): TGTGCCAGTAGTACCGGGACAGGGGGACAAATCTACGAGCAGTACTTC. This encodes CASSTGTGGQIYEQYF. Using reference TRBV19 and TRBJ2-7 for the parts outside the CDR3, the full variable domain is DGGITQSPKYLFRKEGQNVTLSCEQNLNHDAMYWYRQDPGQGLRLIYYSQIVNDFQKGDIAEGYSVSREKKESFPLTVTSAQKNPTAFYLCASSTGTGGQIYEQYFGPGTRLTVT.